Sequencing of this T cell receptor beta chain was carried out in a study of blood T cell dynamics during melanoma immunotherapy. General study points: Unlike progressors, later disease-control patients had W3 repertoires gaining clonality or diversity.

DNA loading was fixed at roughly 360 ng for all bulk PBMC samples. The table came from immunoSEQ multiplex PCR; TCRdb's copy has only in-frame clones and leaves some out. The repertoire includes some 9,900 clones, approximately 86% of them detected once, and about 10% sits in the top ten. CDR1 is SGHDN, CDR2 FVKESK, per germline. V was trimmed by 4 bases and J by 2 bases, leaving 10 bases between them. The CDR3 contains 14 residues. Concerning this clone itself: Its antigen is not known.

The sample's time point: pre-treatment baseline. Response was assessed by RECIST 1.1 at 12 weeks, except a couple of rapid progressors. Patients with prior systemic cancer treatment, concomitant immunosuppressants, or other active malignancies were excluded. The sequenced sample was blood, obtained from a patient treated with checkpoint blockade. The chain has TRBV14 and TRBJ2-3, with D unclear. This receptor was obtained from a human donor with melanoma. CDR3: CASSRGFFTDTQYF. CDR3 DNA: TGTGCCAGCAGCCGGGGATTTTTCACAGATACGCAGTATTTT.